The TCR beta chain described here comes from a study of vaccination and CD4 T cells after COVID-19 (dated by TCRdb to 2021 to 2024). In terms of the full investigation: Every convalescent patient had a positive nasal swab PCR test for SARS-CoV-2, with mild disease in under ten patients and severe disease in one. Overlapping spike peptide pools from SARS-CoV-2 and from the common cold coronaviruses HCoV-NL63, HCoV-OC43 and HCoV-229E were used as culture stimuli. Two doses of either the Pfizer-BioNTech BNT162b2 vaccine (n=8) or the Moderna mRNA-1273 vaccine (n=2) were administered to participants. Post-COVID blood samples were collected from convalescent patients a median of around 100 days after diagnosis, with a range of roughly 30 to 170 days. In 10 COVID-19 convalescent patients and a handful of infection-naive healthy vaccine recipients, researchers compared the spike-specific CD4+ TCR repertoire from before mRNA vaccination with the repertoire from after. The time from the second vaccine dose to post-vaccine blood sampling had a median of roughly 79 days and ranged from about 14 to 250 days. In the convalescent cohort there were six males and four females, among whom were two Hispanic individuals, seven Caucasians, two Asians and one multiracial person. As controls, cultures received a CEFX viral epitope pool (the positive control), an HIV-1 Nef peptide pool (the negative control), or no peptide at all. The investigation overall reported the following: In convalescent patients, a median about 84% of post-vaccine SARS-CoV-2-reactive clones were detected only after vaccination, and vaccine-specific priming was suggested by this finding. An increase in the median number of SARS-CoV-2-reactive clonotypes from approximately 23 after infection to approximately 41 after vaccination was observed, but the change was not found to be significant. Relatively few convalescent patients were included in the study, and early timepoints after natural infection were not analyzed. In convalescent patients, nearly all vaccine-specific clones (304 of 307) were found to be mono-reactive for SARS-CoV-2 spike rather than cross-reactive with common cold coronaviruses.

The treatment or condition label of this sample denotes: 10-day PBMC culture with coronavirus spike peptide pools or control peptides (ViraFEST assay). The study used the ViraFEST assay, which expanded antigen-specific T cells with peptide pools and then identified expanded clonotypes by TCR sequencing. The positive SARS-CoV-2 PCR tests of the convalescent patients were dated from March to December 2020, before the Alpha, Beta and Delta variants emerged in the United States. PBMCs were cultured at approximately 2.1 million per well in IMDM supplemented with approximately 5% human AB serum and about 9.5 IU/ml IL-2, with around 10 ug/ml peptide pools added. On days 3 and 7, half of the culture medium was replaced with fresh IL-2-containing medium. After 10 days of culture, CD4+ T cells were isolated by negative selection with the EasySep CD4+ T cell isolation kit. PBMCs were separated from whole blood using Ficoll-Paque Plus gradient centrifugation and then either used fresh or cryopreserved at -140C. Each culture condition was generally run in triplicate wells.

As concerns this clonotype: Which antigen it targets is not known. The record has no base qualities; no much larger clone is one base away.

There are 14 amino acids in the CDR3, from cysteine to phenylalanine inclusive. The read is trimmed to its CDR3 DNA, 42 bases read in frame from base 1. V is trimmed back by 6 bases and J by 6 bases, and the junction contains 7 bases that no gene match accounts for. Reading the germline V gene (reference sequence) gives CDR1 DFQATT and CDR2 SNEGSKA. The receptor library was made with PCR. TCR sequencing of DNA from cultured CD4+ T cells used the Oncomine TCR Beta short-read assay at the Johns Hopkins FTIC core. The QIAamp micro DNA kit was used to extract genomic DNA from the cultured CD4+ T cells. Oncomine TCR Beta libraries from cultured CD4+ T cells were pooled with unique dual indexes and sequenced on an Illumina iSeq 100. In the source study's methods: Non-productive sequences were filtered out, and CDR3s that did not start with C, did not end with F or W, or were shorter than 7 amino acids were discarded. The MANAFEST web application was used to identify antigen-specific clonotypes by comparing peptide-stimulated wells against reference wells and other culture wells. An FDR below 0.05, an odds ratio above 5, and a productive frequency above 0.1% in at least two of three replicate wells were required for clones to be considered positive. Cross-reactive clonotypes were defined as significantly expanded in both SARS-CoV-2 spike wells and at least one common cold coronavirus spike condition. Similarity between CDR3 sequences was evaluated in R version 3.6.1 using Levenshtein distances (stringdist) and unrooted phylogenetic trees (ape). TCRdb reanalyzed the raw reads on its own, using fastp at Q25 for trimming and MiXCR for clone calling, and kept in-frame beta chains. Rows merge per CDR3 protein into single entries with the most common DNA and genes. It is TCRdb's table, rather than the study itself, that gives the V and J calls and clone size. The sample table holds 15,000 to 20,000 distinct CDR3 sequences, of which about 53% were seen once. The ten most abundant clones make up roughly 32% of the sample.

The material sequenced was cultured CD4+ T cells from blood, taken after SARS-CoV-2 vaccination. This sequence was found in a human donor with COVID-19. This receptor chain uses TRBV20-1 and TRBJ2-3, with TRBD2 matching 12 junction bases. Here the CDR3 is given as CSAPTSGGRDTQYF. The sequenced DNA: TGCAGTGCGCCGACTAGCGGGGGACGTGATACGCAGTATTTT.